Listed below are T cell receptor beta chains from one sample, sequenced in a study of cytomegalovirus exposure and HLA in healthy donors. Sequencing used immunoSEQ multiplex PCR; TCRdb keeps in-frame clones, though not all of them. The sample carries 90,000 to 120,000 clones, around 84% recorded once. Sequencing was done on a sample of PBMCs. Receptor source: a woman between 18 and 29 years old in good health and CMV-seronegative. The CDR3 runs from the conserved cysteine through the conserved F or W. D genes are given only for firm matches. Clone size appears in some rows only: once, few, many, or a class for an expanded clone.

>TRBV30|-|-|TRBJ1-1
CAWRMGWGDEAFF
TGTGCCTGGAGGATGGGGTGGGGAGATGAAGCTTTCTTT
>TRBV18|-|-|TRBJ2-3
CASSPPPTLTDTQYF
TGTGCCAGCTCACCACCCCCTACCCTCACAGATACGCAGTATTTT
>TRBV4-3|TRBD2|-|TRBJ2-1
CASSQDIGLAGGYSYNEQFF
TGCGCCAGCAGCCAAGATATCGGACTAGCGGGAGGGTACTCCTACAATGAGCAGTTCTTC
>TRBV30|TRBD2|-|TRBJ2-2
CAWISGMGTGELFF
TGTGCCTGGATAAGCGGGATGGGGACCGGGGAGCTGTTTTTT
>TRBV5-6|-|-|TRBJ2-3
CASSLGGRGTDTQYF
TGTGCCAGCAGCTTGGGGGGGCGGGGCACAGATACGCAGTATTTT
>TRBV15|-|-|TRBJ2-7
CATSRDRPHAYEQYF
TGTGCCACCAGCAGAGATCGCCCACATGCATACGAGCAGTACTTC
>TRBV7-7|-|-|TRBJ2-3
CASSLAGRRTDTQYF
TGTGCTAGCAGCTTGGCGGGACGCCGCACAGATACGCAGTATTTT
>TRBV6-5|TRBD1|-|TRBJ1-1
CASSYSTGAGTEAFF
TGTGCCAGCAGTTACTCAACAGGGGCCGGCACTGAAGCTTTCTTT
>TRBV23-1|TRBD2|-|TRBJ2-3
CASSGAGGPDTQYF
TGCGCCAGCAGTGGAGCGGGAGGCCCAGATACGCAGTATTTT
>TRBV4-3|-|once|TRBJ2-3
CASSQDRENAQYF
TGCGCCAGCAGCCAAGATAGGGAGAATGCGCAGTATTTT
>TRBV5-8|-|-|TRBJ1-2
CASSGLVGESNYGYTF
TGTGCCAGCAGCGGTTTGGTCGGGGAATCGAACTATGGCTACACCTTC
>TRBV2|-|-|TRBJ2-5
CASSPGVGRYQETQYF
TGTGCCAGCAGCCCCGGGGTGGGGAGGTACCAAGAGACCCAGTACTTC
>TRBV2|TRBD1|-|TRBJ2-5
CASSRGQEETQYF
TGTGCCAGCAGTCGCGGACAGGAAGAGACCCAGTACTTC
>TRBV5-5|TRBD1|-|TRBJ2-2
CASSLDVGGRSGELFF
TGTGCCAGCAGCTTGGATGTAGGGGGCAGATCCGGGGAGCTGTTTTTT
>TRBV7-2|-|-|TRBJ2-3
CASSLAGVLITDTQYF
TGTGCCAGCAGCTTAGCAGGGGTCCTTATCACAGATACGCAGTATTTT
>TRBV10-3|-|-|TRBJ2-7
CAIRRQVSSYEQYF
TGTGCCATCAGAAGACAGGTGAGCTCCTACGAGCAGTACTTC
>TRBV13|TRBD2|-|TRBJ2-1
CASSLEAAGVNEQFF
TGTGCCAGCAGCTTAGAGGCAGCGGGAGTCAATGAGCAGTTCTTC
>TRBV7-8|-|-|TRBJ1-5
CASSFSGGNQPQHF
TGTGCCAGCAGTTTCAGCGGGGGCAATCAGCCCCAGCATTTT
>TRBV4-3|TRBD2|few|TRBJ2-7
CASSQGLAGGYEQYF
TGCGCCAGCAGCCAAGGGCTAGCGGGAGGATACGAGCAGTACTTC
>TRBV5-6|TRBD1|once|TRBJ1-2
CAGSDRENYGYTF
TGTGCCGGCTCGGACAGGGAGAACTATGGCTACACCTTC
>TRBV5-1|TRBD1|-|TRBJ2-5
CASSLAAGGQETQYF
TGCGCCAGCAGCTTGGCGGCAGGGGGCCAAGAGACCCAGTACTTC
>TRBV19|-|-|TRBJ2-1
CASSTPSMSSYNEQFF
TGTGCCAGTAGTACCCCTAGCATGAGCTCCTACAATGAGCAGTTCTTC
>TRBV7-2|-|-|TRBJ2-3
CASSLRGRGFGTDTQYF
TGTGCCAGCAGCTTACGTGGCAGGGGTTTTGGCACAGATACGCAGTATTTT
>TRBV28|-|-|TRBJ2-7
CASSPGGADEQYF
TGTGCCAGCAGTCCCGGAGGGGCAGACGAGCAGTACTTC
>TRBV7-9|TRBD1|-|TRBJ2-5
CASSSPDRGGIETQYF
TGTGCCAGCAGCTCACCGGACAGGGGAGGTATTGAGACCCAGTACTTC
>TRBV7-9|-|-|TRBJ2-7
CASSLAPSVSYEQYF
TGTGCCAGCAGCTTAGCGCCTAGCGTTTCCTACGAGCAGTACTTC
>TRBV4-1|TRBD1|-|TRBJ1-1
CASSQGTGEGPEAFF
TGCGCCAGCAGCCAAGGGACAGGCGAGGGCCCTGAAGCTTTCTTT
>TRBV7-2|-|-|TRBJ2-5
CASSESSADEETQYF
TGTGCCAGCAGCGAGTCAAGCGCGGATGAGGAGACCCAGTACTTC
>TRBV5-1|TRBD1|-|TRBJ2-3
CASSFGTALSTDTQYF
TGCGCCAGCAGCTTTGGGACAGCTCTTAGCACAGATACGCAGTATTTT
>TRBV11-2|-|-|TRBJ2-5
CASSLNSRETQYF
TGTGCCAGCAGCTTGAATAGCCGGGAGACCCAGTACTTC
>TRBV5-1|-|-|TRBJ2-1
CASSLAPGFSYNEQFF
TGCGCCAGCAGCTTGGCTCCAGGGTTCTCGTACAATGAGCAGTTCTTC
>TRBV19|TRBD1|-|TRBJ2-6
CASGQGLSGANVLTF
TGTGCCAGTGGACAGGGACTCTCTGGGGCCAACGTCCTGACTTTC
>TRBV9|-|-|TRBJ2-1
CASSPSLFRLYNEQFF
TGTGCCAGCAGCCCCAGTCTTTTTCGACTCTACAATGAGCAGTTCTTC
>TRBV28|-|-|TRBJ1-2
CASTDEGEYGYTF
TGTGCCAGCACTGACGAGGGGGAGTATGGCTACACCTTC
>TRBV27|-|-|TRBJ1-2
CASRKGGNYGYTF
TGTGCCAGCAGAAAAGGGGGAAACTATGGCTACACCTTC
>TRBV28|-|-|TRBJ2-3
CASSRGQQSTDTQYF
TGTGCCAGCAGCCGTGGACAGCAGAGCACAGATACGCAGTATTTT
>TRBV5-6|-|-|TRBJ1-6
CASSHARRGDNSPLHF
TGTGCCAGCAGCCATGCGAGACGGGGAGATAATTCACCCCTCCACTTT
>TRBV9|TRBD2|-|TRBJ2-2
CASSGLAGYTGELFF
TGTGCCAGCAGCGGACTAGCGGGTTACACCGGGGAGCTGTTTTTT
>TRBV2|-|-|TRBJ2-2
CASSVTAFKPNTGELFF
TGTGCCAGCAGTGTAACAGCCTTCAAACCGAACACCGGGGAGCTGTTTTTT
>TRBV7-8|TRBD2|-|TRBJ2-5
CASSFWTSGVGRETQYF
TGTGCCAGCAGTTTTTGGACTAGCGGGGTGGGTAGGGAGACCCAGTACTTC
>TRBV28|TRBD1|-|TRBJ2-7
CASSLSGGTYEQYF
TGTGCCAGCAGTTTATCAGGGGGAACCTACGAGCAGTACTTC
>TRBV4-3|TRBD2|-|TRBJ2-1
CASSRHAPATSANEQFF
TGCGCCAGCAGCCGGCATGCCCCCGCGACTAGCGCCAATGAGCAGTTCTTC
>TRBV6-4|TRBD2|few|TRBJ2-1
CASSASGIGEQFF
TGTGCCAGCAGTGCTAGCGGGATTGGTGAGCAGTTCTTC
>TRBV6-5|-|-|TRBJ1-5
CASSYGGNQPQHF
TGTGCCAGCAGTTATGGGGGGAATCAGCCCCAGCATTTT
>TRBV10-3|TRBD1|-|TRBJ1-2
CAISEGRGVNYGYTF
TGTGCCATCAGTGAGGGCAGGGGGGTCAACTATGGCTACACCTTC
>TRBV19|-|few|TRBJ1-6
CASSIDSGNNSPLHF
TGTGCCAGTAGTATAGATTCAGGGAATAATTCACCCCTCCACTTT
>TRBV27|TRBD2|few|TRBJ2-2
CANRLFGLAGGYENTGELFF
TGTGCCAACAGACTCTTCGGACTAGCGGGGGGGTATGAGAACACCGGGGAGCTGTTTTTT
>TRBV7-3|TRBD2|once|TRBJ2-5
CASSPLAGIKASQYF
TGTGCCAGCAGCCCACTAGCGGGTATTAAGGCTTCCCAGTACTTC
>TRBV4-2|-|-|TRBJ2-3
CASSQDLRLAGTDADTQYF
TGTGCCAGCAGCCAAGATCTCCGTTTGGCCGGGACTGATGCAGATACGCAGTATTTT
>TRBV19|-|-|TRBJ2-7
CASSIADSSYEQYF
TGTGCCAGTAGTATTGCCGACTCTTCCTACGAGCAGTACTTC
>TRBV29-1|-|-|TRBJ2-7
CSVDSQGGYEQYF
TGCAGCGTTGATTCGCAGGGGGGATACGAGCAGTACTTC
>TRBV11-2|-|-|TRBJ1-6
CASSRRESYSPLHF
TGTGCCAGCAGCCGGAGGGAAAGTTATTCACCCCTCCACTTT
>TRBV28|-|-|TRBJ1-6
CASSVEISYNSPLHF
TGTGCCAGCAGTGTTGAGATCTCCTATAACTCACCCCTCCACTTT
>TRBV5-4|-|-|TRBJ2-7
CASSPEIAEASYEQYF
TGTGCCAGCAGCCCGGAAATAGCGGAAGCCTCCTACGAGCAGTACTTC